The 5 T cell receptor beta chains below were found in one sample sequenced in a study of vaccination and CD4 T cells after COVID-19. These receptors' antigens are unknown. The Oncomine TCR Beta short-read assay sequenced DNA from cultured CD4+ T cells. TCRdb independently ran MiXCR on the PCR reads; one entry per CDR3 protein. The repertoire has some 10,000 distinct CDR3 sequences, over 45% of them found once; the top ten carry roughly 15%. Indicated treatment: roughly 11-day PBMC culture with coronavirus spike peptide pools or control peptides (ViraFEST assay). It was before the COVID-19 pandemic (2011-2018) that the unexposed donor's CD4+ T cells were collected. Sequenced: CD4+ T cells from blood, cultured in vitro. The source of these receptors is a human donor in good health.

This clonotype occurred a few times. The V call is TRBV11-2, the J call TRBJ2-7, with TRBD1 identical over 7 bases. Losses at the gene ends were 2 bases for V and 3 bases for J; bases not matched to a gene: 4. Germline CDR1 and CDR2: SGHAT and FQNNGV. This CDR3 is built from 14 residues. This CDR3 reads CASSLRYRGYEQYF. Here the CDR3 DNA reads TGTGCCAGCAGCTTAAGGTACAGGGGCTACGAGCAGTACTTC.

This clonotype turned up a few times. The chain recombines TRBV24-1 with TRBJ2-5; 12 bases agree with TRBD2. The CDR3 length is 19 residues. Looked up from germline, CDR1 is KGHDR and CDR2 is SFDVKD. V shed 0 bases, J shed 4 bases, and the junction held 11 bases outside the gene matches. CDR3 DNA sequence: TGTGCCACCAGTGATTTGCTGGTTTTGCTAGCGGGAGGGATAGAGACCCAGTACTTC. It yields the protein CATSDLLVLLAGGIETQYF.

V usage is TRBV10-3 and J usage is TRBJ2-5; 8 nucleotides align to TRBD1. The CDR3 runs to 17 residues. Germline loops: CDR1 ENHRY, CDR2 SYGVKD. V was pared by 2 bases and J by 5 bases, with 13 bases of the junction left unmatched. CDR3 nucleotides: TGTGCCATCAGTGAGGCACCACCTCAGGGGGCTAAGGAGACCCAGTACTTC. Protein: CAISEAPPQGAKETQYF.

V gene TRBV5-1 combines with J gene TRBJ2-5, with D tentatively TRBD2 (5 bases). The CDR3 sequence is 15 residues long. Germline CDR1 is SGHRS and CDR2 is YFSETQ. Trimming removed 4 bases at V and 1 base at J, with 14 bases between. This chain's CDR3 is CASSLGSQSQETQYF. The CDR3 nucleotides read TGCGCCAGCAGCCTAGGGAGTCAGAGCCAAGAGACCCAGTACTTC.

The chain joins TRBV7-8 to TRBJ1-5; 7 positions agree with TRBD1. The CDR3 length is 16 residues. CDR1 and CDR2 from the germline V gene are SGHVS and FQNEAQ. Trimming removed 1 base from V and 7 bases from J; junction bases left unmatched: 10. CDR3 sequence (DNA): TGTGCCAGCAGCTTAGTTTCGCGACAGGGAGGCCAGCCCCAGCATTTT. Translation: CASSLVSRQGGQPQHF.